This TCR beta chain emerged from a study of T cell responses to AZD1222 COVID-19 vaccine. The study's findings and limits: Clonal diversity was possibly underestimated; the donors were predominantly white British and more often female. Without day 14 samples, only post-peak T cell repertoires were studied. Spike-specific TCR repertoires showed rising breadth and depth after two AZD1222 doses. The study found vaccine-associated CD4 TCRs spanning spike, dominant at 160-218 and 743-854.

The table came from immunoSEQ multiplex PCR; TCRdb's copy has only in-frame clones and leaves some out. The sample has approximately 89,000 clones; under 95% are singletons. A word on this clone: Its cognate antigen is unknown.

Trimming removed 2 bases from V and 0 bases from J, with 5 bases in between. CDR3 length equals 15 residues. Per the germline V gene, CDR1 is SGHTA and CDR2 is FQGNSA. The rearrangement uses TRBV7-2 and TRBJ2-6; maybe TRBD1 (5 bases). The sequencing here drew on peripheral blood, taken on day 0 of MenACWY control vaccination. This clonotype originated in an adult in good health. In nucleotides, the CDR3 is TGTGCCAGCAGCTTAAGGGGCTCTGGGGCCAACGTCCTGACTTTC. Encoded protein: CASSLRGSGANVLTF.